The 2 T cell receptor beta chains given below trace back to one sample, sequenced in a study of cytomegalovirus exposure and HLA in healthy donors. The primer mix had 60 Vbeta and 13 Jbeta primers. Only in-frame clones appear in the TCRdb table, and some are missing; sequencing was by immunoSEQ multiplex PCR. The sample lists about 160,000 clones, approximately 82% occurring once. The sequenced material came from PBMCs. The receptors stem from a man between 50 and 59 years old in good health and CMV-seropositive.

The rearrangement uses TRBV7-3 and TRBJ2-5; 7 bases fit TRBD2. With V trimmed by 5 bases and J by 5 bases, 11 bases remained unmatched. The CDR3 is 15 amino acids. Looked up from germline, CDR1 is SGHTA and CDR2 is FQGTGA. The CDR3 region has the DNA TGTGCCAGCAGCCCCCGTCCGACTAGCTGGGAGACCCAGTACTTC. Translating gives CASSPRPTSWETQYF. Combining the CDR3 with reference TRBV7-3 and TRBJ2-5 gives the whole variable domain GAGVSQTPSNKVTEKGKYVELRCDPISGHTALYWYRQSLGQGPEFLIYFQGTGAADDSGLPNDRFFAVRPEGSVSTLKIQRTERGDSAVYLCASSPRPTSWETQYFGPGTRLLVL.

The J gene is TRBJ2-3, the V gene TRBV2, with D unresolved. Deletions cut 5 bases from V and 4 bases from J, with 4 bases between. Per the germline V gene, CDR1 is SNHLY and CDR2 is FYNNEI. The CDR3 is 11 residues long. In DNA form, the CDR3 reads TGTGCCAGCAGTCCATCAGATACGCAGTATTTT. Amino acid sequence: CASSPSDTQYF.